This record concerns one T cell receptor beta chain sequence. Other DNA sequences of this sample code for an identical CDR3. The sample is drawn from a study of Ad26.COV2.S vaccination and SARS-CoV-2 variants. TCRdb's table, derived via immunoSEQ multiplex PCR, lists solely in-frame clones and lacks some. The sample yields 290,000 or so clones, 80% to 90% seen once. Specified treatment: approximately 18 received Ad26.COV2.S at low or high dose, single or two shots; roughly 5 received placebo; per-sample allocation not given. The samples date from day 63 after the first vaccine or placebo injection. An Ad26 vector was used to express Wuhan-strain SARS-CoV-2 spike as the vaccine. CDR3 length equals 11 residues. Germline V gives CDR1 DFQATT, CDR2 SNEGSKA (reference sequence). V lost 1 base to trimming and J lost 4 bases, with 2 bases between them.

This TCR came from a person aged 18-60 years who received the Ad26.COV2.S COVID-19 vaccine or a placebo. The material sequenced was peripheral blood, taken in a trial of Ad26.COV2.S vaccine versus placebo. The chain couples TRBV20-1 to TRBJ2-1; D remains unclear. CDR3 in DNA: TGCAGTGCTAGAGTATACAATGAGCAGTTCTTC. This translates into CSARVYNEQFF.